This entry lists 9 T cell receptor beta chains sequenced from one sample in a study of blood T cell repertoires in COVID-19. TCRdb's table, derived via immunoSEQ multiplex PCR, lists solely in-frame clones and lacks some. The repertoire consists of over 100,000 clones, with around 90% occurring once and the leading ten covering roughly 5.2%. The sequencing sample was made of peripheral blood. The origin of the receptors is a woman aged 45-65 years with COVID-19, enrolled during active disease.

CDR3 sequence: CASSLTSPGLAGGTDTQYF. The CDR3 nucleotides read TGTGCCAGCAGCTTAACGTCTCCGGGACTAGCGGGGGGTACAGATACGCAGTATTTT. The rearrangement uses TRBV7-3 and TRBJ2-3; 15 nucleotides agree with TRBD2. This CDR3 has 19 amino acids. Germline-derived CDR1 and CDR2 are SGHTA and FQGTGA. V was clipped by 0 bases and J by 3 bases; unmatched bases: 7.

The CDR3 nucleotides are TGTGCCACCAGTGTGGGGACAGGGGATGGCTACACCTTC. This sequence encodes CATSVGTGDGYTF. The chain couples TRBV24-1 to TRBJ1-2, with TRBD1 matching over 10 bases. The CDR3 has 13 amino acids. Germline-derived CDR1 and CDR2 are KGHDR and SFDVKD. V was clipped by 5 bases and J by 6 bases; unmatched bases: 2.

The rearrangement links TRBV3-1 (or the pseudogene TRBV3-2) to TRBJ1-2, with TRBD1 matching over 9 bases. J was trimmed by 7 bases and V by 6 bases; bases with no gene match: 6. Germline CDR1 LGHDT, CDR2 YNNKEL (reference sequence). The CDR3 runs 13 residues. CDR3 nucleotides: TGTGCCAGCAGTAAAGGACAGGGGCTTGGCTACACCTTC. Translated, it gives CASSKGQGLGYTF.

V is TRBV5-1 and J is TRBJ2-1; 10 nucleotides match TRBD2. The V segment lost 4 bases and the J segment 4 bases; nucleotides outside the gene matches: 5. Germline CDR1 SGHRS, CDR2 YFSETQ. The CDR3 spans 15 residues. CDR3 loop: CASSPGLATYNEQFF. DNA for the CDR3: TGCGCCAGCAGCCCGGGACTAGCGACTTACAATGAGCAGTTCTTC. Full variable domain (remainder filled in from reference TRBV5-1 and TRBJ2-1): KAGVTQTPRYLIKTRGQQVTLSCSPISGHRSVSWYQQTPGQGLQFLFEYFSETQRNKGNFPGRFSGRQFSNSRSEMNVSTLELGDSALYLCASSPGLATYNEQFFGPGTRLTVL.

This chain joins TRBV19 and TRBJ2-7; 7 bases match TRBD1. Germline values: CDR1 LNHDA, CDR2 SQIVND (reference sequence). After removal of 1 base from V and 4 bases from J, the junction contained 7 bases not matched to a gene. This CDR3 region has 15 residues. The CDR3 region has the DNA TGTGCCAGTAGTATAGCAAAGGGGGCGGCGTACGAGCAGTACTTC. Encoded protein: CASSIAKGAAYEQYF.

The V call is TRBV7-6, the J call TRBJ2-5; 7 bases line up with TRBD2. Per the germline V gene, CDR1 is SGHVS and CDR2 is FNYEAQ. The CDR3 spans 15 residues. After removal of 5 bases from V and 3 bases from J, the junction contained 9 bases not matched to a gene. CDR3 sequence (DNA): TGTGCCAGCAGCGGCCCTCGGAGCGGGGAAGAGACCCAGTACTTC. Protein sequence: CASSGPRSGEETQYF.

The chain links TRBV27 to TRBJ2-1; D might be TRBD1 (5 bases). The CDR3 consists of 16 residues. The ends were cut back, 7 bases at V and 7 bases at J, with 23 bases in the middle. Germline V gene lookup returns CDR1 MNHEY and CDR2 SMNVEV (reference sequence). CDR3 in amino acids: CASTPLAGFSTNEQFF. The CDR3 bases are TGTGCCAGCACCCCCCTGGCAGGGTTTAGTACAAATGAGCAGTTCTTC.

This chain connects TRBV18 to TRBJ1-4; D is ambiguous. The V and J ends lost 3 bases and 7 bases respectively, with 12 bases between them. CDR3 size: 14 residues. The V gene's germline CDR1 is KGHSH and CDR2 LQKENI. CDR3 loop: CASSPTRDGEKLFF. CDR3 bases: TGTGCCAGCTCACCGACAAGAGACGGTGAAAAACTGTTTTTT.

The chain recombines TRBV16 with TRBJ1-3, with 7 bases lining up with TRBD1. J was trimmed by 0 bases and V by 2 bases; bases with no gene match: 7. The germline V gene encodes CDR1 KGHSY and CDR2 FQNENV. The CDR3 totals 17 residues. CDR3 region: CASSQGRTGTSGNTIYF. As DNA, the CDR3 is TGTGCCAGCAGCCAAGGAAGGACAGGCACCTCTGGAAACACCATATATTTT.